This TCR beta chain stems from a study of T cell responses to AZD1222 COVID-19 vaccine. On this clone itself: Its antigen remains unidentified.

Findings and caveats of the study: The peak T cell response came first, and repertoires were sampled only after it. Baseline seropositivity occurred in only six AZD1222 recipients.

Measured with immunoSEQ multiplex PCR; TCRdb has only the in-frame clones, and not every one. The table includes approximately 150,000 clones, 90% to 95% detected once. J gave up 6 bases and V 4 bases, and 11 bases lay outside the gene matches. Germline V gene lookup returns CDR1 LGHDT and CDR2 YNNKEL (reference sequence). CDR3 length: 17 amino acids. This receptor was obtained from an adult in good health. The chain carries TRBV3-1 (or the pseudogene TRBV3-2) and TRBJ2-1; 11 bases map to TRBD2. Source: peripheral blood, taken on day 0 of MenACWY control vaccination. For the CDR3, the DNA is TGTGCCAGCAGCCGCTCGGGACTAGCGGCAGAGGGCAATGAGCAGTTCTTC. Protein: CASSRSGLAAEGNEQFF.